This T cell receptor (beta chain) derives from a study of CD8+ T cells in alopecia areata. Extracted RNA was reverse transcribed, and the resulting cDNA served as sequencing template. Generated by immunoSEQ multiplex PCR, the TCRdb table keeps only in-frame clones and is missing some. Found here are roughly 64,000 clones, roughly 50% of them singletons; the top ten hold roughly 20%. J was trimmed by 4 bases and V by 5 bases; bases with no gene match: 5. Per the germline V gene, CDR1 is SQVTM and CDR2 is ANQGSEA. This CDR3 has 14 residues. Noted treatment: oral pan-JAK inhibitor, 5-10 mg twice daily. Alopecia areata patients provided lesional scalp punch biopsies and peripheral blood. Study-level findings and limits: Association of baseline CD8+ expansion with response is uncertain owing to one nonresponder. Scalp clonality and expanded CD8+ clones among the top 100 showed significant decreases with tofacitinib.

This clone was observed a few times. Antigen unknown. Sequenced material: CD8+ T cells sorted from blood, taken at approximately week 36, from a patient treated with tofacitinib. V usage is TRBV29-1 and J usage is TRBJ2-5; 12 bases are shared with TRBD1. This receptor was obtained from a human donor with alopecia areata. CDR3 sequence reads: CSVLGDRGRETQYF. In DNA, the CDR3 is TGCAGCGTTCTTGGGGACAGGGGGCGAGAGACCCAGTACTTC.